Each of the 27 T cell receptor beta chains below was sequenced from the same sample in a study of blood T cell repertoires in COVID-19. Clones were read by immunoSEQ multiplex PCR, and TCRdb kept only the in-frame ones, dropping some. This repertoire shows 130,000 to 150,000 clones, around 80% found once; its top ten account for approximately 6.5%. The specimen was peripheral blood. The source of these receptors is a human donor in a cohort sampled during active COVID-19.

The chain has TRBV5-6 and TRBJ1-4, with TRBD1 identical over 9 bases. The CDR3 runs 14 residues. After removal of 5 bases from V and 10 bases from J, the junction contained 9 bases not matched to a gene. Germline-derived CDR1 and CDR2 are SGHDT and YYEEEE. The CDR3 spells CASSRDREVGKLFF. CDR3 in DNA: TGTGCCAGCAGTCGGGACAGGGAGGTTGGAAAACTGTTTTTT. Full variable domain (remainder filled in from reference TRBV5-6 and TRBJ1-4): DAGVTQSPTHLIKTRGQQVTLRCSPKSGHDTVSWYQQALGQGPQFIFQYYEEEERQRGNFPDRFSGHQFPNYSSELNVNALLLGDSALYLCASSRDREVGKLFFGSGTQLSVL.

V and J are TRBV10-2 and TRBJ1-1; D is unclear. The CDR3 runs 13 residues. CDR1 is WSHSY, CDR2 SAAADI, per germline. V was cut by 1 base and J by 4 bases, with 7 bases left in between. In DNA, the CDR3 is TGCGCCAGCAGTGAGTATACAAGCACTGAAGCTTTCTTT. It encodes CASSEYTSTEAFF.

The CDR3 spells CASSLTADTGELFF. The CDR3 DNA sequence: TGCGCCAGCAGCTTGACAGCAGACACCGGGGAGCTGTTTTTT. The rearrangement links TRBV5-1 to TRBJ2-2; unclear D gene. Germline loops: CDR1 SGHRS, CDR2 YFSETQ. CDR3 length: 14 residues. V lost 1 base, J lost 3 bases, and 7 bases lay in between.

V and J are TRBV19 and TRBJ1-2; D remains ambiguous. Trimming took off 5 bases at V and 3 bases at J, with 19 bases between the two ends. Germline CDR1 is LNHDA and CDR2 is SQIVND (reference sequence). CDR3 length: 16 amino acids. The CDR3 DNA is TGTGCCAGTAGTGCACATCCCCGGGGAAGGGACTATGGCTACACCTTC. It yields the protein CASSAHPRGRDYGYTF.

The chain joins TRBV4-2 to TRBJ2-3, with 10 nucleotides matching TRBD2. V lost 4 bases, J lost 4 bases, and 5 bases stayed unmatched. The germline gives CDR1 LGHNA, CDR2 YNFKEQ. The CDR3 runs 15 residues. The CDR3 sequence: CASSPRTSGADTQYF. The CDR3 nucleotides read TGTGCCAGCAGCCCTAGGACTAGCGGAGCAGATACGCAGTATTTT.

The CDR3: CASTARGSGNTIYF. Here the CDR3 DNA reads TGTGCCAGTACCGCCCGGGGGTCTGGAAACACCATATATTTT. This chain uses TRBV19 with TRBJ1-3; tentatively, D is TRBD1 (5 bases). Germline assignment: CDR1 LNHDA and CDR2 SQIVND (reference sequence). CDR3 size: 14 residues. V was pared by 7 bases and J by 1 base, with 11 bases between.

This chain links TRBV5-1 with TRBJ2-7; 11 positions agree with TRBD2. V shed 4 bases, J shed 6 bases, and the junction held 6 bases outside the gene matches. Germline lookup yields CDR1 SGHRS and CDR2 YFSETQ. The length of the CDR3 is 14 residues. The CDR3 sequence is CASSLTSGAPEQYF. The CDR3 DNA follows: TGCGCCAGCAGCCTGACTAGCGGGGCCCCCGAGCAGTACTTC.

CDR3 sequence reads: CSVAQGGNTQYF. The CDR3, as DNA: TGCAGCGTTGCACAGGGAGGGAATACGCAGTATTTT. This chain joins TRBV29-1 and TRBJ2-3, with D possibly TRBD2 on 7 matching bases. V lost 4 bases and J 7 bases, leaving 12 bases between the germline ends. CDR3 length: 12 residues. Germline CDR1 and CDR2: SQVTM and ANQGSEA.

The chain recombines TRBV9 with TRBJ2-3; possibly TRBD2 for D (6 bases). Trimming left V 4 bases short and J 7 bases short, with 19 bases between. CDR1 is SGDLS and CDR2 is YYNGEE in the germline V gene. This CDR3 is built from 15 residues. The CDR3 DNA sequence: TGTGCCAGCAGCACCGATCCGGGACTCCAAAATACGCAGTATTTT. It translates to CASSTDPGLQNTQYF.

CDR3 coding DNA: TGTGCCAGCAGCGTAAAGACAGCGCTCGGCACAGATACGCAGTATTTT. This encodes CASSVKTALGTDTQYF. J is TRBJ2-3 and V is TRBV7-8, with D possibly being TRBD1 (5 bases). The CDR3 covers 16 residues. V was trimmed by 5 bases and J by 1 base, leaving 16 bases between them. Germline V gene data show CDR1 as SGHVS and CDR2 as FQNEAQ.

V and J are TRBV4-3 and TRBJ2-4; D possibly corresponds to TRBD1 (6 bases). V was shortened by 3 bases and J by 11 bases, with 11 bases between the two germline ends. In germline, CDR1 is LGHNA, CDR2 YSLEER. The CDR3 sequence is 12 residues long. The CDR3 loop is CASSQNGQFQYF. In DNA, the CDR3 is TGCGCCAGCAGCCAGAACGGACAGTTTCAGTACTTC.

This chain uses TRBV14 with TRBJ2-1; 10 nucleotides match TRBD2. Germline CDR1 SGHDN, CDR2 FVKESK. Trimming took 1 base from V and 6 from J; bases not matched to a gene: 6. This CDR3 contains 16 residues. CDR3: CASSQVAGGMTNEQFF. CDR3 coding DNA: TGTGCCAGCAGCCAAGTAGCGGGGGGCATGACCAATGAGCAGTTCTTC.

As for this clone: The junction shows a germline mismatch at one end, possibly a read error. The chain uses TRBV7-7 and TRBJ2-5; TRBD1 agrees at 7 bases. CDR3 length: 16 residues. Germline V lookup: CDR1 SSHAT, CDR2 FNYEAQ (reference sequence). The CDR3 DNA reads TGTGCTAGCAGCTTAGACCCGACAGGGTCAGCGGAGACCCAGTACTTC. It codes for CASSLDPTGSAETQYF.

The gene calls are TRBV7-9 and TRBJ2-7; D gene ambiguous. The germline V gene has CDR1 SEHNR and CDR2 FQNEAQ (reference sequence). Trimming stripped 2 bases from V and 6 bases from J, with 5 bases between. CDR3 size: 11 residues. CDR3 loop: CASSLFGEQYF. Here the CDR3 DNA reads TGTGCCAGCAGCTTATTCGGCGAGCAGTACTTC.

The CDR3 bases are TGCAGCGTTGGCCGACGGCAGGGCCAAGCTTTCTTT. Translating gives CSVGRRQGQAFF. J is TRBJ1-1 and V is TRBV29-1; the D gene is possibly TRBD1 (5 bases). The CDR3 runs 12 residues. Germline assignment: CDR1 SQVTM and CDR2 ANQGSEA. The germline V and J ends were trimmed by 4 bases and 9 bases, with 15 bases remaining between them.

The CDR3 loop reads CAISESGGNVGQPQHF. The DNA for the CDR3 is TGTGCCATCAGTGAGTCGGGGGGGAATGTAGGACAGCCCCAGCATTTT. V is TRBV10-3 and J is TRBJ1-5; weak D call: TRBD1 (5 bases). Looked up from germline, CDR1 is ENHRY and CDR2 is SYGVKD. V was cut by 0 bases and J by 7 bases, with 16 bases left in between. The CDR3 runs 16 residues.

V and J are TRBV4-3 and TRBJ2-3; TRBD2 agrees at 9 bases. After removal of 0 bases from V and 6 bases from J, the junction contained 7 bases not matched to a gene. Per germline, CDR1 LGHNA and CDR2 YSLEER. The CDR3 spans 16 residues. CDR3 amino acids: CASSQEAGGRWDTQYF. As DNA, the CDR3 is TGCGCCAGCAGCCAAGAGGCGGGGGGGCGGTGGGATACGCAGTATTTT.

The chain joins TRBV2 to TRBJ2-1; 8 nucleotides line up with TRBD1. With 8 bases clipped from V and 12 bases from J, the junction kept 9 bases outside the gene matches. CDR1 is SNHLY, CDR2 FYNNEI, per germline. The CDR3 contains 12 residues. This chain's CDR3 is CASEGTGQRQFF. The CDR3 bases are TGTGCCAGCGAGGGGACAGGCCAGAGGCAGTTCTTC.

The chain carries TRBV5-1 and TRBJ2-7; 9 nucleotides align to TRBD2. This CDR3 has 18 residues. V lost 0 bases to trimming and J lost 1 base; unmatched junction nucleotides: 11. Germline lookup yields CDR1 SGHRS and CDR2 YFSETQ. The chain's CDR3 is CASSLEGTSSFASYEQYF. In nucleotides, the CDR3 is TGCGCCAGCAGCTTGGAAGGGACTAGCTCATTTGCGTCCTACGAGCAGTACTTC. The whole variable domain, filled in from reference TRBV5-1 and TRBJ2-7, reads KAGVTQTPRYLIKTRGQQVTLSCSPISGHRSVSWYQQTPGQGLQFLFEYFSETQRNKGNFPGRFSGRQFSNSRSEMNVSTLELGDSALYLCASSLEGTSSFASYEQYFGPGTRLTVT.

This clone was seen more than once but under ten times. V gene TRBV11-2 combines with J gene TRBJ2-3, with 16 bases identical to TRBD2. V lost 1 base to trimming and J lost 3 bases; unmatched junction nucleotides: 7. CDR1 is SGHAT, CDR2 FQNNGV, per germline. This CDR3 is built from 19 residues. Written as DNA, the CDR3 is TGTGCCAGCAGCTTAGCTCTGGGACTAGCGGGGGGGCGAACAGATACGCAGTATTTT. Residues: CASSLALGLAGGRTDTQYF.

The rearrangement joins TRBV4-3 to TRBJ1-6, with D hard to call. V lost 0 bases to trimming and J lost 14 bases, with 11 bases between them. Germline CDR1 and CDR2: LGHNA and YSLEER. The CDR3 has 13 amino acids. CDR3 bases: TGCGCCAGCAGCCAAGAATCGCGACTCACCCTCCACTTT. Encoded protein: CASSQESRLTLHF.

The V and J genes are TRBV7-2 and TRBJ2-7; 9 bases agree with TRBD2. Trimming removed 1 base from V and 3 bases from J; junction bases left unmatched: 7. Germline CDR1 is SGHTA and CDR2 is FQGNSA. This CDR3 region has 16 residues. The CDR3, as DNA: TGTGCCAGCAGCTTAGATTTGACTAGCGGATACTACGAGCAGTACTTC. Amino acids: CASSLDLTSGYYEQYF.

The chain combines TRBV6-5 with TRBJ1-2, with a tentative D call TRBD1 (5 bases). This CDR3 contains 16 residues. V was clipped by 4 bases and J by 0 bases, with 15 bases between them. Per the germline V gene, CDR1 is MNHEY and CDR2 is SVGAGI. The CDR3 DNA is TGTGCCAGCAGTTTCACCCAGGGTTCCACTAACTATGGCTACACCTTC. This codes for CASSFTQGSTNYGYTF.

The chain joins TRBV7-3 to TRBJ1-6, with D perhaps matching TRBD1 (5 bases). CDR1 and CDR2 from the germline V gene are SGHTA and FQGTGA. This CDR3 has 14 amino acids. The V end lost 6 bases, the J end lost 9 bases, and 15 bases lay between the germline ends. CDR3 amino acids: CASSTDSWGSPLHF. The CDR3 region has the DNA TGTGCCAGCAGTACTGACAGCTGGGGTTCACCCCTCCACTTT.

As for this clone: At the DNA level, this CDR3 is encoded by other sequences in the same sample as well. This sequence joins TRBV7-2 and TRBJ1-3, with no clear D. Trimming removed 3 bases at V and 2 bases at J, with 8 bases between. CDR3 size: 14 residues. The germline CDR1 and CDR2 sequences are SGHTA and FQGNSA. Here the CDR3 reads CASSLGRTGNTIYF. The CDR3 bases are TGTGCCAGCAGCTTGGGCAGGACTGGAAACACCATATATTTT. The whole variable domain, remainder taken from reference TRBV7-2 and TRBJ1-3, is GAGVSQSPSNKVTEKGKDVELRCDPISGHTALYWYRQSLGQGLEFLIYFQGNSAPDKSGLPSDRFSAERTGGSVSTLTIQRTQQEDSAVYLCASSLGRTGNTIYFGEGSWLTVV.

The CDR3 protein is CATSRQINSPLHF. Written as DNA, the CDR3 is TGTGCCACCAGCAGACAGATTAATTCACCCCTCCACTTT. The chain links TRBV15 to TRBJ1-6; no definite D call. With 2 bases removed from V and 6 bases from J, the gap between germline ends came to 5 bases. The CDR3 length is 13 residues. The germline CDR1 and CDR2 sequences are LNHNV and YYDKDF (reference sequence). The complete variable domain, with remaining parts taken from reference TRBV15 and TRBJ1-6, reads DAMVIQNPRYQVTQFGKPVTLSCSQTLNHNVMYWYQQKSSQAPKLLFHYYDKDFNNEADTPDNFQSRRPNTSFCFLDIRSPGLGDTAMYLCATSRQINSPLHFGNGTRLTVT.

This clone appeared a few times. The chain recombines TRBV20-1 with TRBJ2-3, with 8 bases matching TRBD2. The CDR3 is 13 residues long. CDR1 and CDR2 (germline): DFQATT, SNEGSKA (reference sequence). Trimming at V came to 3 bases and at J to 9 bases, leaving 8 bases not matched to a gene. The CDR3, as DNA: TGCAGTGCTAGTAGAACCGGGACTAGGACGCAGTATTTT. Amino acids: CSASRTGTRTQYF.